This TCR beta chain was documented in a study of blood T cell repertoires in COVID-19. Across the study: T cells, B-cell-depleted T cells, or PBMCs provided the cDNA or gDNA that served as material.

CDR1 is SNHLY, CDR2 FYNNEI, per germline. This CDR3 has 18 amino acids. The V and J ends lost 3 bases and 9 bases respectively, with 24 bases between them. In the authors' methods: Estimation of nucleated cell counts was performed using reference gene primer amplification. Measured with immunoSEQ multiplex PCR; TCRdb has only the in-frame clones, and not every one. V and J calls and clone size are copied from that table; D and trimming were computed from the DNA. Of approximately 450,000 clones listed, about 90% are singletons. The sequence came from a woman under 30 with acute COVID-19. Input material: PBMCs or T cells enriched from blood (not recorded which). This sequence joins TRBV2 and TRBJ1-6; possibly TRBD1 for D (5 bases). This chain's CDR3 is CASSETARALFVGSPLHF. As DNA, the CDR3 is TGTGCCAGCAGTGAGACAGCAAGGGCCCTCTTTGTAGGTTCACCCCTCCACTTT.